This is a list of T cell receptor beta chains from one sample in a study of blood T cell repertoires in COVID-19. Profiled with immunoSEQ multiplex PCR; TCRdb holds only in-frame clones, not every one. This sample has about 69,000 clones, with more than 75% found just once. Sequencing was done on a sample of peripheral blood. Receptors were obtained from a human donor in a cohort sampled during active COVID-19. CDR3s leave out the opening cysteine and the closing phenylalanine or tryptophan. Each record gives: J gene, D gene, V gene, CDR3 protein. A D gene is named only where the DNA matches it firmly.

j_gene: TRBJ2-7
d_gene: TRBD1
v_gene: TRBV10-3
CDR3aa: AISESTLRTGSYEQY

j_gene: TRBJ2-6
d_gene: NA
v_gene: TRBV14
CDR3aa: ASSQANRQVRSGANVLT

j_gene: TRBJ1-6
d_gene: TRBD1
v_gene: TRBV27
CDR3aa: ASRETGLSNSPLH

j_gene: TRBJ1-3
d_gene: TRBD1
v_gene: TRBV5-1
CDR3aa: ASSLGDRPTGNTIY

j_gene: TRBJ2-3
d_gene: TRBD1
v_gene: TRBV5-1
CDR3aa: ASSLTGTDTDTQY

j_gene: TRBJ2-5
d_gene: NA
v_gene: TRBV28
CDR3aa: ASSFPGEETQY

j_gene: TRBJ1-2
d_gene: NA
v_gene: TRBV24-1
CDR3aa: ATSETQDAGGYT

j_gene: TRBJ2-7
d_gene: NA
v_gene: TRBV10-3
CDR3aa: AISAPQGGSYEQY

j_gene: TRBJ2-1
d_gene: NA
v_gene: TRBV12-5
CDR3aa: ASGLDALRGPQNNEQF

j_gene: TRBJ2-7
d_gene: NA
v_gene: TRBV19
CDR3aa: ASQTAPGSYEQY

j_gene: TRBJ2-3
d_gene: NA
v_gene: TRBV18
CDR3aa: ASSPAGGPSTDTQY

j_gene: TRBJ2-5
d_gene: TRBD1
v_gene: TRBV7-8
CDR3aa: ASSLEGQGAQETQY

j_gene: TRBJ2-1
d_gene: NA
v_gene: TRBV18
CDR3aa: ASSPPGLASIREQF

j_gene: TRBJ2-7
d_gene: TRBD1
v_gene: TRBV3-1/TRBV3-2
CDR3aa: ASSQDPTGQGWTYEQY

j_gene: TRBJ1-6
d_gene: TRBD1
v_gene: TRBV6-5
CDR3aa: ASRGGTGHLH

j_gene: TRBJ2-2
d_gene: NA
v_gene: TRBV5-4
CDR3aa: ASSSDTSSNTGELF

j_gene: TRBJ2-7
d_gene: NA
v_gene: TRBV27
CDR3aa: ASSFKKGSVDSYEQY

j_gene: TRBJ1-5
d_gene: TRBD1
v_gene: TRBV5-3
CDR3aa: ARSGRTGGQPQH

j_gene: TRBJ1-1
d_gene: NA
v_gene: TRBV6-5
CDR3aa: ASVTGHMNTEAF

j_gene: TRBJ1-3
d_gene: NA
v_gene: TRBV5-1
CDR3aa: ASSLEAGKISGNTIY

j_gene: TRBJ2-7
d_gene: NA
v_gene: TRBV10-1
CDR3aa: ASRAQGTTYEQY

j_gene: TRBJ1-4
d_gene: NA
v_gene: TRBV7-4
CDR3aa: ASPVSPRGSEKLF